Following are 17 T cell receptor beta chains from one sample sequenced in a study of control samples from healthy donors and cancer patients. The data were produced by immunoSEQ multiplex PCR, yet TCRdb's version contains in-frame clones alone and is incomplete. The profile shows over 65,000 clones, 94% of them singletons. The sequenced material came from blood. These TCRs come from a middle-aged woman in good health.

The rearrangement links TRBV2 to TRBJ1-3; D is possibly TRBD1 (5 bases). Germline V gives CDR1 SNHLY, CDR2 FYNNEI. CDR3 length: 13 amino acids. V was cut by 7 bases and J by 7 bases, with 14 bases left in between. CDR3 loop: CASNLVRANTIYF. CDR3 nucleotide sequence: TGTGCCAGCAATCTGGTCAGGGCCAACACCATATATTTT. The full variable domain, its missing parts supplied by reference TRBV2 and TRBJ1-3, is EPEVTQTPSHQVTQMGQEVILRCVPISNHLYFYWYRQILGQKVEFLVSFYNNEISEKSEIFDDQFSVERPDGSNFTLKIRSTKLEDSAMYFCASNLVRANTIYFGEGSWLTVV.

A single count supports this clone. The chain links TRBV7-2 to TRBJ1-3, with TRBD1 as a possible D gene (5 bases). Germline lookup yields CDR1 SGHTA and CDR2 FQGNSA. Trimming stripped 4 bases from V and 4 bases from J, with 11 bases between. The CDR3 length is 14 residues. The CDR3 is CASSSVWGGNTIYF. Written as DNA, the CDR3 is TGTGCCAGCAGCTCAGTATGGGGCGGAAACACCATATATTTT.

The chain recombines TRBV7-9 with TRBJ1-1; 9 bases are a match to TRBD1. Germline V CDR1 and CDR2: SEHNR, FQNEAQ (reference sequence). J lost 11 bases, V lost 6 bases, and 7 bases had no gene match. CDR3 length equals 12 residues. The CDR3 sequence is CASRLTGGIAFF. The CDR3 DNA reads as TGTGCCAGCAGGTTAACAGGGGGCATTGCTTTCTTT.

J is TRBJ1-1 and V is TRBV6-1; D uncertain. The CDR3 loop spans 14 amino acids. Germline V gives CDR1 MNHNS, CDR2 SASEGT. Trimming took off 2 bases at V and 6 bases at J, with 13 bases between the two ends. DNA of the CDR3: TGTGCCAGCAGTGAATTTAGGGCAGGCGCTGAAGCTTTCTTT. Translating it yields CASSEFRAGAEAFF.

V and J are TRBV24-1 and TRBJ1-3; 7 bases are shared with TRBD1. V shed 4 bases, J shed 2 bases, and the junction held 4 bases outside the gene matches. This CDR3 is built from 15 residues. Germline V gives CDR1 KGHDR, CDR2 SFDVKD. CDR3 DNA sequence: TGTGCCACCAGTGACCCGACAGGGACTGGAAACACCATATATTTT. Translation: CATSDPTGTGNTIYF.

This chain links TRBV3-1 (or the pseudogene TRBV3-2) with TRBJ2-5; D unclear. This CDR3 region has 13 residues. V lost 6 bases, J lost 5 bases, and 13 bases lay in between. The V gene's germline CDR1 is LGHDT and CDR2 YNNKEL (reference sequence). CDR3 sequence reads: CASRAFAAETQYF. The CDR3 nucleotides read TGTGCCAGCAGGGCATTCGCCGCGGAGACCCAGTACTTC.

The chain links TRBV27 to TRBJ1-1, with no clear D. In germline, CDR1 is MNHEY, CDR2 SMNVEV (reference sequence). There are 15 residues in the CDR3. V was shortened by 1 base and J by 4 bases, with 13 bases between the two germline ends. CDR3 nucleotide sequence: TGTGCCAGCAGTTTATTTCTGAGCTTGTCCACTGAAGCTTTCTTT. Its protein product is CASSLFLSLSTEAFF.

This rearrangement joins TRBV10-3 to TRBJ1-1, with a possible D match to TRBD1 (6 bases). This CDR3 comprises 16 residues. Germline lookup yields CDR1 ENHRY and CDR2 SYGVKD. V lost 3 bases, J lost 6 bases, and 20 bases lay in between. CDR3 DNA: TGTGCCATCAGTGAAAAATCAGGGGAGGGATCGGCTGAAGCTTTCTTT. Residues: CAISEKSGEGSAEAFF.

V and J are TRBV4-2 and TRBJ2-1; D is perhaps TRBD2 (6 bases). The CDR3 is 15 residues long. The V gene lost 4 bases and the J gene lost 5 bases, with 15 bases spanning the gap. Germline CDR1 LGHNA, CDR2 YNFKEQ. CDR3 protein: CASSPVSGSDNEQFF. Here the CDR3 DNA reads TGTGCCAGCAGCCCCGTCAGCGGGTCAGACAATGAGCAGTTCTTC.

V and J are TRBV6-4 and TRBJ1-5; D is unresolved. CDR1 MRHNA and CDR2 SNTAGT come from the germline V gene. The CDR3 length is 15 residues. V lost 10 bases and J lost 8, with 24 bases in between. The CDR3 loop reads CAKMGRGPTWEPQHF. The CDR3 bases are TGTGCCAAAATGGGTCGCGGCCCGACGTGGGAGCCCCAGCATTTT.

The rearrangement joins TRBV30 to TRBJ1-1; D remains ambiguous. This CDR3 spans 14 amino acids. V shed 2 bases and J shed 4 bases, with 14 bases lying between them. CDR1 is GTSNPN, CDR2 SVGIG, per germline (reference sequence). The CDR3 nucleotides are TGTGCCTGGAGTTACGAGGGCAAGGGCACTGAAGCTTTCTTT. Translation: CAWSYEGKGTEAFF. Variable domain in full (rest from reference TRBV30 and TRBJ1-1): SQTIHQWPATLVQPVGSPLSLECTVEGTSNPNLYWYRQAAGRGLQLLFYSVGIGQISSEVPQNLSASRPQDRQFILSSKKLLLSDSGFYLCAWSYEGKGTEAFFGQGTRLTVV.

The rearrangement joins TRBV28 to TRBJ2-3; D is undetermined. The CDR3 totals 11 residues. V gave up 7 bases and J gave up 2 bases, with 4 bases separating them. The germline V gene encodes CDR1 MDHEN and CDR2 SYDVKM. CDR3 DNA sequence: TGTGCCAGCACATTCACAGATACGCAGTATTTT. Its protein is CASTFTDTQYF.

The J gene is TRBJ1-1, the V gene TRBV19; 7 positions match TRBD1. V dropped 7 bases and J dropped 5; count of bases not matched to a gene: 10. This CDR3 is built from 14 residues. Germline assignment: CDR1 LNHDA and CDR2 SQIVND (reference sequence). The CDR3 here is CASTGGTAGTEAFF. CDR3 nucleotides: TGTGCCAGTACTGGGGGGACAGCGGGGACTGAAGCTTTCTTT.

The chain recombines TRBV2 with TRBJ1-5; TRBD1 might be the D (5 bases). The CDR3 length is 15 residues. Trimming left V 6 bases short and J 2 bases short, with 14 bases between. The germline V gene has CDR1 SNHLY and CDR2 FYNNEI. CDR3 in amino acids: CASSPLTGGNQPQHF. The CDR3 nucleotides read TGTGCCAGCAGCCCTTTAACAGGAGGCAATCAGCCCCAGCATTTT.

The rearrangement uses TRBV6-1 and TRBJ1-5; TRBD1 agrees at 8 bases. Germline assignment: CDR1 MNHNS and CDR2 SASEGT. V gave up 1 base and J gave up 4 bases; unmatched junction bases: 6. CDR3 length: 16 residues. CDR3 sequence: CASSEGEGTGNQPQHF. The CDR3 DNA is TGTGCCAGCAGTGAAGGGGAAGGGACAGGTAATCAGCCCCAGCATTTT.

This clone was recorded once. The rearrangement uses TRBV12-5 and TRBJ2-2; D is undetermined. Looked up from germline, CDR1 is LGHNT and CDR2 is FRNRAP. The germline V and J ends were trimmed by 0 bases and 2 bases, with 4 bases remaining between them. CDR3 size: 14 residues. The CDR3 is CASGLVPNTGELFF. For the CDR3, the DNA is TGTGCTAGTGGTTTGGTCCCAAACACCGGGGAGCTGTTTTTT.

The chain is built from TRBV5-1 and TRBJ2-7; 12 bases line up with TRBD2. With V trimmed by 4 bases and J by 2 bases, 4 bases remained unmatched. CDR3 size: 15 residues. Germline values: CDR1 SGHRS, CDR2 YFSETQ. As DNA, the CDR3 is TGCGCCAGCAGCATAGGACTAGCGGGAACCTACGAGCAGTACTTC. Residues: CASSIGLAGTYEQYF.